This T cell receptor beta chain was observed in a study of blood T cell repertoires in COVID-19. Libraries were prepared by immunoSEQ multiplex PCR; TCRdb keeps only in-frame clonotypes and omits some of them. Here the sample spans tens of thousands of clones, 83% being singletons. Germline CDR1 SNHLY, CDR2 FYNNEI. The CDR3 covers 14 residues. Trimming took off 11 bases at V and 3 bases at J, with 17 bases between the two ends. The source is a man aged 35 to 55 with acute or convalescent COVID-19. Material: peripheral blood. J is TRBJ2-4 and V is TRBV2; a weak D match, TRBD2 (6 bases). The CDR3 here is CAPPGVKDKNIQYF. The CDR3 region has the DNA TGTGCCCCGCCGGGGGTAAAGGACAAAAACATTCAGTACTTC.